A selection of T cell receptor beta chains follows, all from one sample in a study of CD8 T cells in ankylosing spondylitis. TCRdb passed the 5' RACE reads through MiXCR, listing each CDR3 protein once. Of around 480,000 distinct CDR3 sequences listed, approximately 17% were seen once; the top ten hold approximately 0.93%. What was sequenced was blood, either unsorted or a sorted T cell fraction (not recorded which). The receptor source for this set is a male donor with ankylosing spondylitis. Both conserved end residues are part of each CDR3. Each record gives: D gene, V gene, CDR3 length, clone size, J gene, CDR3 protein, CDR3 DNA. D genes are given only for firm matches. The listing skips clone size in some rows; elsewhere it reads once, few, many or a size class.

>-|TRBV28|17|-|TRBJ1-3
CASRTAEGGRTGNTIYF
TGTGCCAGCAGGACGGCCGAAGGAGGGAGGACTGGAAACACCATATATTTT
>-|TRBV18|15|few|TRBJ1-2
CASSPGGQANYGYTF
TGTGCCAGCTCACCAGGCGGACAAGCTAACTATGGCTACACCTTC
>-|TRBV12-3/TRBV12-4|14|many|TRBJ1-6
CASSLMQGWSPLHF
TGTGCCAGCAGTTTAATGCAGGGTTGGTCACCCCTCCACTTT
>-|TRBV2|13|few|TRBJ2-3
CASSPGPRGAQYF
TGTGCCAGCAGTCCCGGGCCAAGGGGGGCGCAGTATTTT
>-|TRBV14|15|-|TRBJ2-7
CASSPTGTDFYEQYF
TGTGCCAGCAGTCCTACCGGGACGGATTTCTACGAGCAGTACTTC
>TRBD1|TRBV7-2|16|-|TRBJ1-5
CASSLAWDRYYQPQHF
TGTGCCAGCAGCTTAGCCTGGGACAGGTACTATCAGCCCCAGCATTTT
>-|TRBV9|13|-|TRBJ1-2
CASSVGRQGRVTF
TGTGCCAGCAGCGTAGGGCGGCAGGGTCGCGTCACCTTC
>TRBD2|TRBV5-1|16|few|TRBJ2-2
CASSHGLAGATGELFF
TGCGCCAGCAGCCACGGACTAGCGGGGGCCACCGGGGAGCTGTTTTTT
>TRBD1|TRBV5-1|17|many|TRBJ1-1
CASSLPGTGGERAEAFF
TGCGCCAGCAGTTTACCCGGGACAGGGGGCGAGCGAGCTGAAGCTTTCTTT
>-|TRBV20-1|15|-|TRBJ2-2
CSARADPISTGELFF
TGCAGTGCTAGAGCCGATCCTATATCCACCGGGGAGCTGTTTTTT
>TRBD1|TRBV20-1|13|-|TRBJ2-5
CSAWDRGQETQYF
TGCAGTGCTTGGGACAGGGGGCAAGAGACCCAGTACTTC
>TRBD1|TRBV5-1|15|-|TRBJ2-1
CASSSTGTGSNEQFF
TGCGCCAGCAGTTCGACCGGGACAGGGAGCAATGAGCAGTTCTTC
>TRBD1|TRBV20-1|13|few|TRBJ2-7
CSAGTGGPYEQYF
TGCAGTGCCGGGACAGGGGGGCCCTACGAGCAGTACTTC
>TRBD1|TRBV28|16|-|TRBJ1-1
CASSLTGTGVTAEAFF
TGTGCCAGCAGCCTCACCGGGACAGGGGTGACTGCTGAAGCTTTCTTT
>TRBD1|TRBV11-2|19|few|TRBJ2-2
CASSLRQGALTLFGGELFF
TGTGCCAGCAGCCTACGACAGGGGGCCCTAACTCTTTTTGGCGGGGAGCTGTTTTTT
>TRBD2|TRBV6-2/TRBV6-3|20|few|TRBJ2-3
CASSRPAKRGATAFGDTQYF
TGTGCCAGCAGCCGCCCTGCCAAGCGGGGGGCCACCGCTTTTGGGGATACGCAGTATTTT
>-|TRBV20-1|13|few|TRBJ2-1
CSARRDVYNEQFF
TGCAGTGCTAGGAGGGACGTATACAATGAGCAGTTCTTC
>-|TRBV6-5|16|-|TRBJ1-2
CASSFYRTVTNYGYTF
TGTGCCAGCAGTTTTTATAGGACAGTTACTAACTATGGCTACACCTTC
>TRBD2|TRBV5-1|16|many|TRBJ2-7
CASSLAGTSGNYEQYF
TGCGCCAGCAGCTTGGCCGGGACTAGCGGAAACTACGAGCAGTACTTC
>TRBD1|TRBV7-2|16|few|TRBJ2-5
CASSNSGGLGQETQYF
TGTGCCAGCAGCAACTCAGGGGGATTGGGCCAAGAGACCCAGTACTTC
>TRBD2|TRBV12-3/TRBV12-4|17|once|TRBJ2-3
CACSLGIAGAPGDTQYF
TGTGCCTGCAGTTTAGGAATAGCGGGAGCCCCTGGAGATACGCAGTATTTT
>-|TRBV20-1|14|few|TRBJ1-6
CSPGTPADNSPLHF
TGCAGTCCCGGGACACCGGCGGATAATTCACCCCTCCACTTT
>TRBD2|TRBV7-2|15|-|TRBJ2-3
CASSLIRGGLGTQYF
TGTGCCAGCAGCTTAATACGGGGGGGCCTTGGTACGCAGTATTTT
>TRBD1|TRBV6-1|16|-|TRBJ1-3
CASSRSDRVAGNTIYF
TGTGCCAGCAGCCGCTCCGACAGGGTGGCTGGAAACACCATATATTTT
>-|TRBV7-8|16|few|TRBJ2-3
CASSLVAGTGTDTQYF
TGTGCCAGCAGCTTAGTGGCTGGGACTGGCACAGATACGCAGTATTTT
>TRBD1|TRBV9|16|-|TRBJ1-1
CASSVGQGASSTEAFF
TGTGCCAGCAGCGTAGGACAGGGGGCAAGTAGCACTGAAGCTTTCTTT
>-|TRBV7-9|13|few|TRBJ2-1
CASSQQGYNEQFF
TGTGCCAGCAGCCAACAGGGATACAATGAGCAGTTCTTC
>-|TRBV6-5|15|few|TRBJ2-7
CASSSPGRATYEQYF
TGTGCCAGCAGTTCCCCCGGAAGAGCAACCTACGAGCAGTACTTC
>-|TRBV4-3|16|few|TRBJ2-1
CASSQEDGSTYNEQFF
TGCGCCAGCAGCCAAGAAGACGGGAGTACCTACAATGAGCAGTTCTTC
>-|TRBV10-3|16|-|TRBJ2-1
CAISEPGSPGYNEQFF
TGTGCCATCAGTGAACCGGGATCCCCGGGGTACAATGAGCAGTTCTTC
>TRBD1|TRBV29-1|14|-|TRBJ1-6
CSADRGGLNSPLHF
TGCAGCGCCGACAGGGGCGGCCTCAATTCACCCCTCCACTTT
>TRBD1|TRBV2|16|-|TRBJ1-3
CASSAGQPSSGNTIYF
TGTGCCAGCAGTGCGGGACAGCCGTCCTCTGGAAACACCATATATTTT
>TRBD1|TRBV7-9|17|few|TRBJ1-4
CASSFPPGQGQREKLFF
TGTGCCAGCAGCTTCCCTCCGGGACAGGGGCAACGGGAAAAACTGTTTTTT
>-|TRBV5-5|14|few|TRBJ1-1
CASSRIAGGAEAFF
TGTGCCAGCAGCCGTATTGCGGGAGGGGCTGAAGCTTTCTTT
>-|TRBV3-1|11|-|TRBJ1-1
CASRRDTEAFF
TGTGCCAGCCGGAGAGACACTGAAGCTTTCTTT
>TRBD1|TRBV6-2/TRBV6-3|16|-|TRBJ2-4
CASSRPGQLAKNIQYF
TGTGCCAGCAGCCGCCCGGGACAGCTAGCCAAAAACATTCAGTACTTC
>-|TRBV19|13|few|TRBJ2-1
CASSRRGFDEQFF
TGTGCCAGTAGTAGAAGAGGATTCGATGAGCAGTTCTTC
>-|TRBV9|14|-|TRBJ1-4
CASSVGGWGEKLFF
TGTGCCAGCAGCGTCGGGGGCTGGGGAGAAAAACTGTTTTTT
>-|TRBV20-1|14|-|TRBJ2-3
CSAPSGTFGDTQYF
TGCAGTGCACCAAGCGGGACATTTGGGGATACGCAGTATTTT
>TRBD1|TRBV7-9|13|few|TRBJ1-1
CASKDQGGTEAFF
TGTGCCAGTAAAGATCAGGGGGGCACTGAAGCTTTCTTT
>TRBD1|TRBV5-1|14|-|TRBJ1-4
CASRSTGGQEKLFF
TGCGCCAGCAGATCGACAGGGGGCCAGGAAAAACTGTTTTTT
>TRBD1|TRBV6-5|15|few|TRBJ1-1
CASSYFDRGLTEAFF
TGTGCCAGCAGTTACTTTGACAGGGGGCTGACTGAAGCTTTCTTT
>-|TRBV3-1|14|few|TRBJ1-5
CASSHSIGNQPQHF
TGTGCCAGCAGCCATTCGATCGGCAATCAGCCCCAGCATTTT
>-|TRBV18|14|-|TRBJ2-5
CASSPAGVRETQYF
TGTGCCAGCTCACCAGCTGGGGTACGAGAGACCCAGTACTTC
>TRBD2|TRBV25-1|15|-|TRBJ2-7
CASGKDSGRAREQYF
TGTGCCAGCGGGAAAGATAGCGGGAGGGCGAGGGAGCAGTACTTC
>TRBD1|TRBV12-3/TRBV12-4|14|few|TRBJ2-5
CASSPRQGLETQYF
TGTGCCAGCAGTCCCAGACAGGGGCTGGAGACCCAGTACTTC
>TRBD2|TRBV6-2/TRBV6-3|14|-|TRBJ2-2
CASRLAGGRGELFF
TGTGCCAGCAGACTAGCGGGAGGGCGTGGGGAGCTGTTTTTT